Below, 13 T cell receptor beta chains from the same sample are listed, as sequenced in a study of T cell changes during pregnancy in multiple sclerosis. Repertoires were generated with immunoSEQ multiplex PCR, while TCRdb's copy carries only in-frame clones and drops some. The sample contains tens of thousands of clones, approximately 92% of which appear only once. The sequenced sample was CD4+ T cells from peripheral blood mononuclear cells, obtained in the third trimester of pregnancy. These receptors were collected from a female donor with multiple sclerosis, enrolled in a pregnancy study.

CDR3 coding DNA: TGTGCCTGGAGTGTAGGAGGCACCGGGGAGCTGTTTTTT. Translating gives CAWSVGGTGELFF. The chain links TRBV30 to TRBJ2-2; maybe TRBD2 (5 bases). Trimming pared 0 bases from V and 4 bases from J, leaving 6 bases between. CDR3 length: 13 amino acids. Germline CDR1 reads GTSNPN; CDR2 reads SVGIG (reference sequence).

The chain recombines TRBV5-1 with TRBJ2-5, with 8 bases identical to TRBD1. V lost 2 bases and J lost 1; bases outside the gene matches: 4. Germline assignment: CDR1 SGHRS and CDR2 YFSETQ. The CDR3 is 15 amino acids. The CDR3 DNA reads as TGCGCCAGCAGCTTAGGACAGGGCATCCAAGAGACCCAGTACTTC. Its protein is CASSLGQGIQETQYF.

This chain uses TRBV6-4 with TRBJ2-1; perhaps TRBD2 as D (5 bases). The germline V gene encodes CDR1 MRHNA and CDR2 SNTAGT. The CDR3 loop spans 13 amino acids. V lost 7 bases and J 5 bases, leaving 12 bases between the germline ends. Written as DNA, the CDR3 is TGTGCCAGCAAGAGGGCTAAGAACAATGAGCAGTTCTTC. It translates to CASKRAKNNEQFF.

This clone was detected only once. The CDR3 DNA reads as TGTGCCAGCAGTTTTATCGCGAACGAGCAGTACTTC. Its protein is CASSFIANEQYF. V gene TRBV28 combines with J gene TRBJ2-7; D is unresolved. This CDR3 region has 12 residues. Between the trimmed V and J ends, which lost 3 bases and 5 bases, there was a span of 8 bases. The germline V gene encodes CDR1 MDHEN and CDR2 SYDVKM.

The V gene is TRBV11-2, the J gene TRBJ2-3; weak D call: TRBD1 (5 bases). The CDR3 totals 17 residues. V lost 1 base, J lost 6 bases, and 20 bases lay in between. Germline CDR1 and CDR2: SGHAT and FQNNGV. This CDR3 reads CASSLVGGGTAGDTQYF. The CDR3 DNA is TGTGCCAGCAGCTTAGTGGGCGGCGGAACAGCAGGGGATACGCAGTATTTT.

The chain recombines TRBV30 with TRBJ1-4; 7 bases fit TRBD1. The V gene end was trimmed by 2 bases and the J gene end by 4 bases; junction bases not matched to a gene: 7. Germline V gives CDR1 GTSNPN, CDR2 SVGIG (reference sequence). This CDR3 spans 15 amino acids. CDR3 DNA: TGTGCCTGGAGTTTCTCCAGGGGGTTTAATGAAAAACTGTTTTTT. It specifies CAWSFSRGFNEKLFF.

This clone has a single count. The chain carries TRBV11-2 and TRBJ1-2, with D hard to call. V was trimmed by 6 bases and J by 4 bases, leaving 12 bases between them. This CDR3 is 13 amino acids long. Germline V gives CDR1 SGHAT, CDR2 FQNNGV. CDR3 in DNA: TGTGCCAGCAGTTTTGGGCACGTCTATGGCTACACCTTC. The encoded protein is CASSFGHVYGYTF.

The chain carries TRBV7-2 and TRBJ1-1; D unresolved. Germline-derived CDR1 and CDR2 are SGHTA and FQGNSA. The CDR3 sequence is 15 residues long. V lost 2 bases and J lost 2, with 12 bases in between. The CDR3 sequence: CASSLYSSLNTEAFF. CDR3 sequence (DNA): TGTGCCAGCAGCTTATATTCCAGTCTTAACACTGAAGCTTTCTTT.

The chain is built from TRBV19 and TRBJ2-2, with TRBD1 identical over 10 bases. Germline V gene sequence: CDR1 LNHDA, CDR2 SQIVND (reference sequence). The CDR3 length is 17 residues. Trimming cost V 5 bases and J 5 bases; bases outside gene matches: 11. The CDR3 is CASSAPGGQGGTGELFF. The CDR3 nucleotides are TGTGCCAGTAGTGCCCCCGGAGGACAGGGGGGAACCGGGGAGCTGTTTTTT.

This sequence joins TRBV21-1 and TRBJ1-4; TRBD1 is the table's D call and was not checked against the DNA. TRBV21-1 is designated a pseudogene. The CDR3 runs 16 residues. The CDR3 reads CASSTKKTGGREKLFF. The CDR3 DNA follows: TGTGCCAGCAGCACAAAAAAGACAGGGGGAAGAGAAAAACTGTTTTTT.

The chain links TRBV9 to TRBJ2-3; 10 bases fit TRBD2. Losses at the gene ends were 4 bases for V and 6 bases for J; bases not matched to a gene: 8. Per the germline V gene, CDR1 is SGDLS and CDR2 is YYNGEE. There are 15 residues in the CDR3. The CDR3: CASSWSGRAADTQYF. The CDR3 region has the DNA TGTGCCAGCAGCTGGAGCGGGAGGGCCGCTGATACGCAGTATTTT. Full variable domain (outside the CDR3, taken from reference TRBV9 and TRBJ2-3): DSGVTQTPKHLITATGQRVTLRCSPRSGDLSVYWYQQSLDQGLQFLIQYYNGEERAKGNILERFSAQQFPDLHSELNLSSLELGDSALYFCASSWSGRAADTQYFGPGTRLTVL.

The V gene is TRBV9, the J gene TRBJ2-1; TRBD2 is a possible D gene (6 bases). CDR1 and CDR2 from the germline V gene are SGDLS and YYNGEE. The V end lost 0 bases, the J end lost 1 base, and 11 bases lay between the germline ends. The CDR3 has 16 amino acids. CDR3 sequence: CASSVEVLASYNEQFF. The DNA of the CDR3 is TGTGCCAGCAGCGTAGAGGTACTAGCATCCTACAATGAGCAGTTCTTC.

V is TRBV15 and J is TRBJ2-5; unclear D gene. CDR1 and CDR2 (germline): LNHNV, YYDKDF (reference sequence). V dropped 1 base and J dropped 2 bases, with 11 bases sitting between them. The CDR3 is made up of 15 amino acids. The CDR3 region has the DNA TGTGCCACCAGCAGAGGGGCACAAACACAAGAGACCCAGTACTTC. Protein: CATSRGAQTQETQYF.